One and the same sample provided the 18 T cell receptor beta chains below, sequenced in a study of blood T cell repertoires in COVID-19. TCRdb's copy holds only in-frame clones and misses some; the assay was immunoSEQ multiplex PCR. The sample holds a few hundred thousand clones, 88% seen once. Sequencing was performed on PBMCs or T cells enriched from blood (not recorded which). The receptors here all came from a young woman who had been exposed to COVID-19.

DNA for the CDR3: TGTGCCAGCAGGGAGGACAGTGAAGCTTTCTTT. This codes for CASREDSEAFF. V is TRBV2 and J is TRBJ1-1, with D maybe TRBD1 (6 bases). Looked up from germline, CDR1 is SNHLY and CDR2 is FYNNEI. V lost 6 bases and J 7 bases, leaving 9 bases between the germline ends. The CDR3 totals 11 residues.

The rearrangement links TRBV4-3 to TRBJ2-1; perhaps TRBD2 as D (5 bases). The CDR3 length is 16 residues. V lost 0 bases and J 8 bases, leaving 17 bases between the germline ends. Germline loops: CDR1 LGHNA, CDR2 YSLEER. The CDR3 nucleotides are TGCGCCAGCAGCCAAGATGGTGGCGGTCTCGGGGATGAGCAGTTCTTC. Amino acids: CASSQDGGGLGDEQFF.

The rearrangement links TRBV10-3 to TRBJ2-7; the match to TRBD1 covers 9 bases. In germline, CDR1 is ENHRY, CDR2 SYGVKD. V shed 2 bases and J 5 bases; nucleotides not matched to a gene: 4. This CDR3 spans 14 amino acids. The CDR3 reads CAISEPRTGDEQYF. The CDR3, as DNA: TGTGCCATCAGTGAGCCTAGGACAGGGGACGAGCAGTACTTC.

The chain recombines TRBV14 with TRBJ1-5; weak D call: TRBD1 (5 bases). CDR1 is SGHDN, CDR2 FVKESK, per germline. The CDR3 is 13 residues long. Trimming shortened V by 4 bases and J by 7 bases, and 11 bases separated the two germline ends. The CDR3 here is CASSRTGSQPQHF. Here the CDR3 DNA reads TGTGCCAGCAGCCGAACAGGATCCCAGCCCCAGCATTTT. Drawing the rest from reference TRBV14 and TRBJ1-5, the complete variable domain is EAGVTQFPSHSVIEKGQTVTLRCDPISGHDNLYWYRRVMGKEIKFLLHFVKESKQDESGMPNNRFLAERTGGTYSTLKVQPAELEDSGVYFCASSRTGSQPQHFGDGTRLSIL.

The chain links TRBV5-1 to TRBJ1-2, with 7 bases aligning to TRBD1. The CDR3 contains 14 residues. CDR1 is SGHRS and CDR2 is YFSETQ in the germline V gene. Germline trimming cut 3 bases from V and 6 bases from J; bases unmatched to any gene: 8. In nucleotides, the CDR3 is TGCGCCAGCAGCTGGAGTGGGACAGCTGATGGCTACACCTTC. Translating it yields CASSWSGTADGYTF.

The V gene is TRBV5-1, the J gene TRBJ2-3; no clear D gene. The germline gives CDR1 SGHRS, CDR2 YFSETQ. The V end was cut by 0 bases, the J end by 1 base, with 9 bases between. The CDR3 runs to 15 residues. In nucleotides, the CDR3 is TGCGCCAGCAGCTTGGGCGTTGTGGGCACAGATACGCAGTATTTT. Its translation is CASSLGVVGTDTQYF.

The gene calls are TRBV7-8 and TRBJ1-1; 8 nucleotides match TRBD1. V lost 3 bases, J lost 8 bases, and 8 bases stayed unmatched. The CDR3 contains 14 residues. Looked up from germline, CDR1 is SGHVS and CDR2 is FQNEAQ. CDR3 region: CASSFATGESEAFF. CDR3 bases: TGTGCCAGCAGCTTCGCGACAGGGGAGTCAGAAGCTTTCTTT.

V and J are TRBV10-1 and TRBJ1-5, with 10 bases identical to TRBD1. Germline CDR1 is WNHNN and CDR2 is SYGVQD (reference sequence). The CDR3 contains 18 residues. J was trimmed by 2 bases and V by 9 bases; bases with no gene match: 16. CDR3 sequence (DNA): TGCGCCAGTAGCGCCGGGACAGGGGTTAAGGTGCGCAATCAGCCCCAGCATTTT. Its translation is CASSAGTGVKVRNQPQHF.

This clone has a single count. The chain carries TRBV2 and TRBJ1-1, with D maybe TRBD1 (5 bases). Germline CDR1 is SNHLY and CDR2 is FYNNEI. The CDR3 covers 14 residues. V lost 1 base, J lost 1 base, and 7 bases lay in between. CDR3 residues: CASSEVGGNTEAFF. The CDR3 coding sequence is TGTGCCAGCAGTGAAGTCGGGGGGAACACTGAAGCTTTCTTT. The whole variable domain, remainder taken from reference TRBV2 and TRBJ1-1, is EPEVTQTPSHQVTQMGQEVILRCVPISNHLYFYWYRQILGQKVEFLVSFYNNEISEKSEIFDDQFSVERPDGSNFTLKIRSTKLEDSAMYFCASSEVGGNTEAFFGQGTRLTVV.

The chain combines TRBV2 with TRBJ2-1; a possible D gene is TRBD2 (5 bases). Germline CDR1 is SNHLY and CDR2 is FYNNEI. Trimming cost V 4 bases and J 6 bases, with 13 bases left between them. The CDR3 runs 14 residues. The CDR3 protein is CASSGGGRANEQFF. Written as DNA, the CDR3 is TGTGCCAGCAGTGGTGGAGGTAGGGCCAATGAGCAGTTCTTC.

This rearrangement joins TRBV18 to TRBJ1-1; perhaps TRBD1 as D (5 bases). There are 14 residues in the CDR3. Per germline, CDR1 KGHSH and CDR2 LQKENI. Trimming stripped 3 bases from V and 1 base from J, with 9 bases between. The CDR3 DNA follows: TGTGCCAGCTCACCTAATACAGGGAACACTGAAGCTTTCTTT. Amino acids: CASSPNTGNTEAFF.

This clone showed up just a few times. CDR3 in DNA: TGCGCCAGCAGCTCCCACCAGAGGCCGGGACTAGTATACGCGAACACCGGGGAGCTGTTTTTT. Protein: CASSSHQRPGLVYANTGELFF. The J gene is TRBJ2-2, the V gene TRBV5-1; 8 bases line up with TRBD2. The length of the CDR3 is 21 residues. Trimming at V came to 3 bases and at J to 0 bases, leaving 19 bases not matched to a gene. CDR1 and CDR2 (germline): SGHRS, YFSETQ.

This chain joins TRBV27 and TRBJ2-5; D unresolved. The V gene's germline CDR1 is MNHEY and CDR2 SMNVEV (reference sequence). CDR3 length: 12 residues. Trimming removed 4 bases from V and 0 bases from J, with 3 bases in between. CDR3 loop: CASSSNQETQYF. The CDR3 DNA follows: TGTGCCAGCAGTTCAAACCAAGAGACCCAGTACTTC.

CDR3 residues: CASSQGQQATNEKLFF. The DNA for the CDR3 is TGTGCCAGCAGCCAGGGTCAACAGGCAACTAATGAAAAACTGTTTTTT. The chain couples TRBV4-2 to TRBJ1-4; D perhaps matches TRBD1 (5 bases). Trimming stripped 3 bases from V and 0 bases from J, with 11 bases between. This CDR3 is 16 amino acids long. CDR1 is LGHNA, CDR2 YNFKEQ, per germline.

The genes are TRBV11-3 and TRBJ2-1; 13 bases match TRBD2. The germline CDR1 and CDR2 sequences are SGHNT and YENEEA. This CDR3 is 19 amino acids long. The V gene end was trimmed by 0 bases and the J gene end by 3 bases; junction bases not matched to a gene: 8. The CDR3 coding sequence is TGTGCCAGCAGCTTAGAGGGGACTAGCGGGATAAAATTCTACAATGAGCAGTTCTTC. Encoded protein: CASSLEGTSGIKFYNEQFF.

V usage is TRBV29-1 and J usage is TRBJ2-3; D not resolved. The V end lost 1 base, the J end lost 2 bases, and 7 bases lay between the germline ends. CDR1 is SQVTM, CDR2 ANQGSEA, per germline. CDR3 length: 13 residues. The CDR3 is CSVEGLLTDTQYF. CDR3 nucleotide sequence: TGCAGCGTTGAAGGGCTCCTCACAGATACGCAGTATTTT.

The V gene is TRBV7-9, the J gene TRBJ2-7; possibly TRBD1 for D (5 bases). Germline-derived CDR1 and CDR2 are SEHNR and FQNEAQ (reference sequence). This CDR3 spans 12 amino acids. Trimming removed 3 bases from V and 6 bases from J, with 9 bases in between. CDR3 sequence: CASSLAGIEQYF. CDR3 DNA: TGTGCCAGCAGCTTGGCAGGGATCGAGCAGTACTTC.

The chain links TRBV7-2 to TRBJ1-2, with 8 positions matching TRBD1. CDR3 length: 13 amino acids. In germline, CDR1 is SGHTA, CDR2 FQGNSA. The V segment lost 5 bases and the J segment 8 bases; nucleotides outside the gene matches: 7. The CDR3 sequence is CASSPGQGRGYTF. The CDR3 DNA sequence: TGTGCCAGCAGCCCCGGACAGGGCCGCGGCTACACCTTC.